These 4 T cell receptor beta chains share one sample of origin, sequenced in a study of blood T cell repertoires in COVID-19. The assay was immunoSEQ multiplex PCR, and TCRdb's table has in-frame clones only and misses some. The table records some 50,000 clones, 80% to 90% of them present only once. Sequencing was carried out using peripheral blood. All receptors come from a human donor in a cohort sampled during active COVID-19. The donor label of this sample is uncertain.

The chain recombines TRBV11-2 with TRBJ1-6; D is possibly TRBD1 (6 bases). The germline CDR1 and CDR2 sequences are SGHAT and FQNNGV. The CDR3 consists of 15 residues. V lost 7 bases to trimming and J lost 3 bases, with 13 bases between them. CDR3 coding DNA: TGTGCCAGCACCCCAGGGACAAACTATAATTCACCCCTCCACTTT. Protein product: CASTPGTNYNSPLHF.

This chain uses TRBV2 with TRBJ1-4, with TRBD1 matching 7 bases. CDR1 is SNHLY and CDR2 is FYNNEI in the germline V gene. The CDR3 length is 15 residues. J gave up 7 bases and V 6 bases, and 11 bases lay outside the gene matches. The CDR3 is CASRGVTGYGEKLFF. The CDR3 DNA reads TGTGCCAGCAGAGGGGTGACAGGGTATGGTGAAAAACTGTTTTTT.

V gene TRBV7-2 combines with J gene TRBJ2-1; TRBD2 might be the D (5 bases). V dropped 1 base and J dropped 3 bases, with 10 bases sitting between them. CDR3 length: 15 residues. Germline CDR1 is SGHTA and CDR2 is FQGNSA. The CDR3 is CASSLGREGYNEQFF. The DNA for the CDR3 is TGTGCCAGCAGCTTAGGACGGGAAGGCTACAATGAGCAGTTCTTC.

J is TRBJ2-1 and V is TRBV18; D is unclear. Germline lookup yields CDR1 KGHSH and CDR2 LQKENI. This CDR3 is built from 16 residues. V was clipped by 6 bases and J by 1 base, with 16 bases between them. The CDR3 region is CASSLTNTGSYNEQFF. The CDR3 DNA reads TGTGCCAGCTCGCTTACTAACACCGGTTCCTACAATGAGCAGTTCTTC.